Listed below are T cell receptor beta chains from one sample, sequenced in a study of OX40 agonist ivuxolimab in advanced cancers. Profiled with immunoSEQ multiplex PCR; TCRdb holds only in-frame clones, not every one. The data contain about 73,000 clones, 65% to 90% of them singletons. This specimen was CD4+ or CD8+ T cells sorted from blood, taken in a trial of the OX40 agonist ivuxolimab. Receptor source: an adult with an advanced solid tumor such as melanoma, head and neck, liver or kidney cancer. CDR3s include the opening cysteine and the closing phenylalanine or tryptophan. A D gene is named only where the DNA matches it firmly. The size field is filled for only some rows; it gives once, few, many or a size class.

D gene,J gene,V gene,clone size,CDR3 DNA,CDR3 protein
TRBD1,TRBJ2-2,TRBV9,-,TGTGCCAGCAGCGTAGGAACGGACAGGGCCCTCGGGGAGCTGTTTTTT,CASSVGTDRALGELFF
-,TRBJ1-5,TRBV7-3,-,TGTGCCAGCAGCCCCGGGGCCAATCAGCCCCAGCATTTT,CASSPGANQPQHF
-,TRBJ2-5,TRBV28,-,TGTGCCAGCAGTTTTTCTAGGACCCTGGAGACCCAGTACTTC,CASSFSRTLETQYF
-,TRBJ1-2,TRBV7-2,-,TGTGCCAGCAGCTTAGCGCTTGGGGGGGCGCGGAGCGGCTACACCTTC,CASSLALGGARSGYTF
TRBD1,TRBJ1-6,TRBV28,-,TGTGCCAGCAGTCCCCTGACAGGGGTGGCCTATAATTCACCCCTCCACTTT,CASSPLTGVAYNSPLHF
TRBD2,TRBJ2-7,TRBV7-9,-,TGTGCCAGCAGCCTCATCGGGGGGGGAGGCTACGAGCAGTACTTC,CASSLIGGGGYEQYF
-,TRBJ1-2,TRBV4-3,-,TGCGCCAGCAGCAAGACAGGCTATGGCTACACCTTC,CASSKTGYGYTF
-,TRBJ1-5,TRBV10-1,-,TGCGCCAGCAGTGAGTCCCGGGATCAGCCCCAGCATTTT,CASSESRDQPQHF
-,TRBJ1-3,TRBV6-5,-,TGTGCCAGCAGCCAAGATGGGGCATCGGGAAACACCATATATTTT,CASSQDGASGNTIYF
TRBD2,TRBJ2-4,TRBV9,-,TGTGCCAGCAGGGGGGAGGGCGCCCTAAGTGCCAAAAACATTCAGTACTTC,CASRGEGALSAKNIQYF
-,TRBJ1-1,TRBV30,-,TGTGCCTGGAGTCCGGACAGGAACACTGAAGCTTTCTTT,CAWSPDRNTEAFF
TRBD1,TRBJ1-1,TRBV30,-,TGTGCCTGGAGATTAAAAGAATTCAGGGGGATGAACACTGAAGCTTTCTTT,CAWRLKEFRGMNTEAFF
-,TRBJ2-1,TRBV11-3,few,TGTGCCAGCAGTACGCGAACGGGGGAGCAGTTCTTC,CASSTRTGEQFF
TRBD1,TRBJ1-3,TRBV5-1,-,TGCGCCAGCAGCTTGGCAGGGGGAGACTCTGGAAACACCATATATTTT,CASSLAGGDSGNTIYF
-,TRBJ2-2,TRBV29-1,-,TGCAGCGTTGAAGGAGGGCGTAGCGAGCCCACCGGGGAGCTGTTTTTT,CSVEGGRSEPTGELFF
TRBD2,TRBJ2-5,TRBV5-5,-,TGTGCCAGCAGCTTTACTAGCGGGTGGGACCAAGAGACCCAGTACTTC,CASSFTSGWDQETQYF
-,TRBJ2-7,TRBV30,once,TGTGCCCTCCAGGGGAGCTCCTACGAGCAGTACTTC,CALQGSSYEQYF
TRBD1,TRBJ2-5,TRBV2,-,TGTGCCAGCAGTGAAGGTCCCAGGACAGGGAGAGAGACCCAGTACTTC,CASSEGPRTGRETQYF
-,TRBJ2-1,TRBV5-1,-,TGCGCCAGCAGCTTGAGTTCCCAGTCCTACAATGAGCAGTTCTTC,CASSLSSQSYNEQFF
-,TRBJ2-2,TRBV7-2,once,TGTGCCAGCAGCTACGCACCCGGGGGCACCGGGGAGCTGTTTTTT,CASSYAPGGTGELFF
-,TRBJ1-2,TRBV19,-,TGTGCCAGTAGTATAGGGTCAGCCTATGGCTACACCTTC,CASSIGSAYGYTF
-,TRBJ1-4,TRBV21-1,medium-sized,TGTGCCAGCAGCATCCACAGGGGTGGGAAACTGTTTTTT,CASSIHRGGKLFF
-,TRBJ1-2,TRBV29-1,once,TGCAGCGTTGAAGCCTCCCCCTATGGCTACACCTTC,CSVEASPYGYTF
-,TRBJ1-5,TRBV7-2,-,TGTGCCAGCAGCTTGCAAAATCAGCCCCAGCATTTT,CASSLQNQPQHF
TRBD1,TRBJ2-6,TRBV19,-,TGTGCCAGTAGTACCGACAGGGGGGCCTGGGCTGGGGCCAACGTCCTGACTTTC,CASSTDRGAWAGANVLTF
-,TRBJ1-6,TRBV5-3,once,TGTGCCAGAAGCAAGACAGGAAAGAATTCACCCCTCCACTTT,CARSKTGKNSPLHF
-,TRBJ1-4,TRBV5-8,once,TGTGCCAGCAGCTTGGCTTCGGGGACATGGAATGAAAAACTGTTTTTT,CASSLASGTWNEKLFF
TRBD1,TRBJ1-2,TRBV6-5,-,TGTGCCAGCAGAACGGGACAGTCTAACTATGGCTACACCTTC,CASRTGQSNYGYTF
-,TRBJ1-1,TRBV6-5,-,TGTGCCAGCAGTAGGGTTGCCCGGACTGAAGCTTTCTTT,CASSRVARTEAFF
-,TRBJ2-4,TRBV19,-,TGTGCCAGTAGCCAAACAGGGAGAGAGGTGAACATTCAGTACTTC,CASSQTGREVNIQYF
-,TRBJ1-1,TRBV7-9,-,TGTGCCAGCAGCTTGGGGACAATCACTGAAGCTTTCTTT,CASSLGTITEAFF
TRBD1,TRBJ2-3,TRBV27,-,TGTGCCAGCAGTACACAGGGGGCGGTTCGGGGGGATACGCAGTATTTT,CASSTQGAVRGDTQYF
TRBD1,TRBJ2-7,TRBV5-4,-,TGTGCCAGCAGCCCGAGAGGACAGGGAGGCTACGAGCAGTACTTC,CASSPRGQGGYEQYF
-,TRBJ2-1,TRBV19,-,TGTGCCAGTAACCACCCAGGGGAGCAGTTCTTC,CASNHPGEQFF
TRBD2,TRBJ2-1,TRBV7-7,-,TGTGCCAGCAGCTTAGGACTAGCGGGAAGAGATGAGCAGTTCTTC,CASSLGLAGRDEQFF
-,TRBJ2-7,TRBV7-2,-,TGTGCCAGCAGCTTATCGGAAGAGCAGTACTTC,CASSLSEEQYF
-,TRBJ2-5,TRBV7-2,-,TGTGCCAGCAGCTTTGACCCCGGGACTCAAGAGACCCAGTACTTC,CASSFDPGTQETQYF
TRBD2,TRBJ2-2,TRBV29-1,-,TGCAGCGTTGATGGACTAGCGGGAGCTGAAGGGGAGCTGTTTTTT,CSVDGLAGAEGELFF
-,TRBJ2-1,TRBV19,-,TGTGCCAGTAAAAGGGACCACGGGATAATAGAGCAGTTCTTC,CASKRDHGIIEQFF
TRBD1,TRBJ2-7,TRBV27,-,TGTGCCAGCAGTTACCGGGACAGGGGTTACGAGCAGTACTTC,CASSYRDRGYEQYF
TRBD1,TRBJ1-5,TRBV7-2,-,TGTGCCAGCAGCCCACGACAGGGAGGCAATCAGCCCCAGCATTTT,CASSPRQGGNQPQHF
TRBD1,TRBJ1-1,TRBV12-5,-,TGTGCTAGTGGTCTAACAGGGGGCAGGGCTGAAGCTTTCTTT,CASGLTGGRAEAFF
-,TRBJ2-7,TRBV29-1,once,TGCAGCGGGAATCGGCTAGGGGCCTACGAGCAGTACTTC,CSGNRLGAYEQYF
-,TRBJ1-6,TRBV6-6,-,TGTGCCAGCAGACCATCAGGGAGGGGGGATTCACCCCTCCACTTT,CASRPSGRGDSPLHF
-,TRBJ2-3,TRBV7-2,few,TGTGCCAGCAGCTTAGCTCAGGGCACAGATACGCAGTATTTT,CASSLAQGTDTQYF
TRBD2,TRBJ2-3,TRBV2,-,TGTGCCACCCGGACTAGCGGCACAGATACGCAGTATTTT,CATRTSGTDTQYF
-,TRBJ1-4,TRBV5-1,-,TGCGCCAGCAGCTTACTCCCTCGGGGCTCAACTAATGAAAAACTGTTTTTT,CASSLLPRGSTNEKLFF
TRBD2,TRBJ2-1,TRBV19,-,TGTGCCAGTGAACTAGCGGGAGGCTACAATGAGCAGTTCTTC,CASELAGGYNEQFF
-,TRBJ2-7,TRBV20-1,-,TGCAGTGCTGGACCCTACGAGCAGTACTTC,CSAGPYEQYF
-,TRBJ2-1,TRBV9,-,TGTGCCAGCAGCGTAGCAGGGACCGCTTCCAATGAGCAGTTCTTC,CASSVAGTASNEQFF
-,TRBJ2-7,TRBV5-4,few,TGTGCCAGCAGCAGGCTGGACAGCAAGTCCTACGAGCAGTACTTC,CASSRLDSKSYEQYF
TRBD1,TRBJ1-6,TRBV15,few,TGTGCCACCAGACAGGGGCACAGGGAGGGATCACCCCTCCACTTT,CATRQGHREGSPLHF
-,TRBJ2-3,TRBV27,-,TGTGCCAGCAGTTTTACAGGCCTAGATACGCAGTATTTT,CASSFTGLDTQYF